Following are 32 T cell receptor beta chains from one sample sequenced in a study of blood T cell repertoires in COVID-19. Assay: immunoSEQ multiplex PCR; the TCRdb copy retains only in-frame clones and omits some. The table records over 100,000 clones, 80% to 90% of them present only once. The specimen was peripheral blood. The receptors derive from a man aged 60 to 69 with COVID-19, enrolled during active disease.

The chain uses TRBV19 and TRBJ1-6; TRBD1 agrees at 12 bases. Germline CDR1 and CDR2: LNHDA and SQIVND (reference sequence). The V and J ends lost 7 bases and 10 bases, in that order; junction bases with no gene match: 8. The CDR3 covers 15 residues. The CDR3 DNA is TGTGCCAGTACCTCTTCCGGGACAGGGGGCTCACCCCTCCACTTT. Encoded protein: CASTSSGTGGSPLHF.

The gene calls are TRBV20-1 and TRBJ2-1; no clear D gene. Germline V CDR1 and CDR2: DFQATT, SNEGSKA (reference sequence). The CDR3 loop spans 14 amino acids. The V end was cut by 3 bases, the J end by 2 bases, with 11 bases between. The CDR3 reads CSASADTTYNEQFF. In DNA form, the CDR3 reads TGCAGTGCTAGTGCCGATACAACCTACAATGAGCAGTTCTTC.

V is TRBV28 and J is TRBJ2-1, with D possibly being TRBD1 (5 bases). CDR3 length equals 13 residues. V lost 5 bases and J lost 8, with 13 bases in between. The germline V gene has CDR1 MDHEN and CDR2 SYDVKM. CDR3 sequence reads: CASSPDSIDEQFF. As DNA, the CDR3 is TGTGCCAGCAGTCCCGACAGCATCGATGAGCAGTTCTTC.

This chain connects TRBV12-3 or TRBV12-4 to TRBJ2-5, with D unresolved. The CDR3 has 12 residues. V was pared by 5 bases and J by 5 bases, with 9 bases between. For the CDR3, the DNA is TGTGCCAGCAGTCTCACCGGGGAGACCCAGTACTTC. Amino acids: CASSLTGETQYF.

The rearrangement joins TRBV3-1 (or the pseudogene TRBV3-2) to TRBJ1-2; the D is unclear. The CDR3 extends over 13 amino acids. Germline loops: CDR1 LGHDT, CDR2 YNNKEL (reference sequence). V lost 4 bases and J lost 5, with 11 bases in between. The CDR3 is CASSLKQAYGYTF. For the CDR3, the DNA is TGTGCCAGCAGCCTAAAGCAAGCTTATGGCTACACCTTC.

The V gene is TRBV3-1 (or the pseudogene TRBV3-2), the J gene TRBJ1-1; 7 nucleotides line up with TRBD1. The CDR3 runs 14 residues. The germline gives CDR1 LGHDT, CDR2 YNNKEL (reference sequence). V gave up 2 bases and J gave up 7 bases; unmatched junction bases: 7. CDR3 in amino acids: CASSQIAGTDEAFF. In DNA form, the CDR3 reads TGTGCCAGCAGCCAAATAGCCGGGACAGATGAAGCTTTCTTT.

V is TRBV11-2 and J is TRBJ1-1; the D is unclear. The germline V gene has CDR1 SGHAT and CDR2 FQNNGV. The V end lost 1 base, the J end lost 1 base, and 10 bases lay between the germline ends. The CDR3 has 15 residues. The chain's CDR3 is CASSLAAGRNTEAFF. CDR3 DNA: TGTGCCAGCAGCTTAGCGGCGGGAAGGAACACTGAAGCTTTCTTT.

The chain uses TRBV30 and TRBJ1-1; possibly TRBD1 for D (5 bases). This CDR3 is built from 16 residues. The germline V and J ends were trimmed by 3 bases and 1 base, with 18 bases remaining between them. CDR1 GTSNPN and CDR2 SVGIG come from the germline V gene (reference sequence). The CDR3 region is CAWRARGPGGNTEAFF. The CDR3 nucleotides read TGTGCCTGGAGGGCTCGCGGGCCCGGGGGGAACACTGAAGCTTTCTTT.

J is TRBJ2-1 and V is TRBV7-8; TRBD2 matches 8 bases. The V segment lost 1 base and the J segment 5 bases; nucleotides outside the gene matches: 4. Germline V gene lookup returns CDR1 SGHVS and CDR2 FQNEAQ. This CDR3 region has 15 residues. CDR3 DNA sequence: TGTGCCAGCAGCTTAGAAGGACTAGCCGACAATGAGCAGTTCTTC. Translation: CASSLEGLADNEQFF.

The J gene is TRBJ1-5, the V gene TRBV6-2 or TRBV6-3; no firm D call. The length of the CDR3 is 13 residues. Germline-derived CDR1 and CDR2 are MNHEY and SVGEGT. Trimming took 5 bases from V and 11 from J, leaving 16 bases between them. CDR3 amino acids: CASSRRGQSAQHF. The CDR3 DNA reads TGTGCCAGCAGTCGCCGCGGCCAATCGGCCCAGCATTTT.

V and J are TRBV19 and TRBJ2-2; D possibly corresponds to TRBD1 (6 bases). Trimming shortened V by 7 bases and J by 1 base, and 10 bases separated the two germline ends. Germline V gives CDR1 LNHDA, CDR2 SQIVND (reference sequence). The CDR3 spans 14 residues. The DNA for the CDR3 is TGTGCCAGTACTACGGACAGGAACACCGGGGAGCTGTTTTTT. This codes for CASTTDRNTGELFF.

The chain is built from TRBV9 and TRBJ2-7; TRBD1 agrees at 12 bases. CDR1 is SGDLS and CDR2 is YYNGEE in the germline V gene. Unmatched junction bases numbered 8, after V lost 5 bases and J lost 5 bases. This CDR3 region has 15 residues. This chain's CDR3 is CASSASGTGGDEQYF. The CDR3 bases are TGTGCCAGCAGTGCATCCGGGACAGGGGGCGACGAGCAGTACTTC.

This sequence joins TRBV12-2 and TRBJ2-2; the table's TRBD1 call for D was not verified on the DNA. TRBV12-2 counts as a pseudogene. This CDR3 comprises 18 residues. Written as DNA, the CDR3 is TGTGCAAGTCGCGGTGGGGGCCCCGGACTTACGAACACCGGGGAGCTGTTTTTT. Protein sequence: CASRGGGPGLTNTGELFF.

V usage is TRBV11-3 and J usage is TRBJ2-3; weak D call: TRBD2 (5 bases). V was cut by 6 bases and J by 5 bases, with 18 bases left in between. The CDR3 runs 15 residues. The germline CDR1 and CDR2 sequences are SGHNT and YENEEA. CDR3 region: CASSRTLGGRDTQYF. CDR3 nucleotide sequence: TGTGCCAGCAGTCGCACCCTGGGCGGGCGAGATACGCAGTATTTT.

J is TRBJ2-1 and V is TRBV6-5; 8 bases map to TRBD2. V lost 7 bases to trimming and J lost 2 bases; unmatched junction nucleotides: 4. The CDR3 is 14 residues long. Germline V gene sequence: CDR1 MNHEY, CDR2 SVGAGI. The CDR3 nucleotides read TGTGCCAGCACCGGGGGGGGGCCCTACAATGAGCAGTTCTTC. Translating gives CASTGGGPYNEQFF.

This chain links TRBV7-9 with TRBJ2-1; 10 bases line up with TRBD2. V shed 7 bases and J 0 bases; nucleotides not matched to a gene: 3. The CDR3 covers 15 residues. The germline gives CDR1 SEHNR, CDR2 FQNEAQ (reference sequence). Here the CDR3 reads CASTLAGASYNEQFF. The CDR3 nucleotides are TGTGCCAGCACCCTAGCGGGGGCCTCCTACAATGAGCAGTTCTTC.

The J gene is TRBJ1-4, the V gene TRBV27; D gene uncertain. The germline V gene encodes CDR1 MNHEY and CDR2 SMNVEV (reference sequence). V gave up 2 bases and J gave up 3 bases, with 10 bases separating them. The CDR3 is 15 amino acids. The CDR3 sequence: CASSLNAPANEKLFF. Written as DNA, the CDR3 is TGTGCCAGCAGTTTAAACGCGCCTGCTAATGAAAAACTGTTTTTT.

The chain has TRBV4-2 and TRBJ1-6; 9 bases agree with TRBD1. CDR3 length equals 17 residues. Per germline, CDR1 LGHNA and CDR2 YNFKEQ. Losses at the gene ends were 4 bases for V and 7 bases for J; bases not matched to a gene: 11. CDR3 bases: TGTGCCAGCAGCCGCCAAACAGGGGGCGCAGGGAATTCACCCCTCCACTTT. Its protein product is CASSRQTGGAGNSPLHF.

This sequence joins TRBV10-3 and TRBJ1-5, with D hard to call. The CDR3 loop spans 15 amino acids. Trimming took 7 bases from V and 4 from J, leaving 17 bases between them. Germline V gene lookup returns CDR1 ENHRY and CDR2 SYGVKD. The CDR3 loop reads CAIKCLPPQNQPQHF. CDR3 coding DNA: TGTGCCATCAAGTGTCTCCCGCCCCAGAATCAGCCCCAGCATTTT.

This sequence joins TRBV7-3 and TRBJ1-1; 12 nucleotides align to TRBD1. Germline V CDR1 and CDR2: SGHTA, FQGTGA. Unmatched junction bases numbered 10, after V lost 0 bases and J lost 5 bases. The CDR3 totals 18 residues. The CDR3 loop reads CASSLTLMGQGAQTEAFF. The CDR3 DNA sequence: TGTGCCAGCAGCTTAACGTTAATGGGACAGGGGGCGCAGACTGAAGCTTTCTTT.

This clone was seen ten or more times. This chain connects TRBV5-4 to TRBJ1-6; no definite D call. The CDR3 has 14 amino acids. The V gene lost 4 bases and the J gene lost 5 bases, with 10 bases spanning the gap. CDR1 is SGHNT, CDR2 YYREEE, per germline (reference sequence). The CDR3 coding sequence is TGTGCCAGCAGCCGAGTGGCGGATAATTCACCCCTCCACTTT. Translation gives CASSRVADNSPLHF.

This clone appeared a single time. The rearrangement joins TRBV12-3 or TRBV12-4 to TRBJ1-5; a weak D match, TRBD1 (5 bases). This CDR3 is 13 amino acids long. Trimming removed 5 bases from V and 9 bases from J, with 14 bases in between. The CDR3 region has the DNA TGTGCCAGCAGTGGGACTAGAGGTGGGCCCCAGCATTTT. Amino acid sequence: CASSGTRGGPQHF.

V is TRBV6-2 or TRBV6-3 and J is TRBJ2-7; TRBD1 is a possible D gene (6 bases). Trimming took 5 bases from V and 0 from J, leaving 14 bases between them. The CDR3 sequence is 15 residues long. The V gene's germline CDR1 is MNHEY and CDR2 SVGEGT. CDR3 in DNA: TGTGCCAGCAGTCCAGGGGTATTAGGCTCCTACGAGCAGTACTTC. It is translated as CASSPGVLGSYEQYF.

The rearrangement uses TRBV4-1 and TRBJ1-1, with D uncertain. Germline values: CDR1 MGHRA, CDR2 YSYEKL. With 0 bases removed from V and 2 bases from J, the gap between germline ends came to 7 bases. The CDR3 runs to 14 residues. The CDR3 reads CASSQDLKNTEAFF. CDR3 in DNA: TGCGCCAGCAGCCAAGATCTTAAAAACACTGAAGCTTTCTTT.

This chain links TRBV7-9 with TRBJ1-1; D is undetermined. Germline CDR1 SEHNR, CDR2 FQNEAQ (reference sequence). CDR3 length: 13 amino acids. V lost 5 bases to trimming and J lost 7 bases, with 14 bases between them. Here the CDR3 DNA reads TGTGCCAGCAGCCCCAGCCGAGGGCTTGAAGCTTTCTTT. This encodes CASSPSRGLEAFF.

This clone was observed once. The rearrangement links TRBV6-5 to TRBJ1-2; D is perhaps TRBD1 (5 bases). Germline V gives CDR1 MNHEY, CDR2 SVGAGI. The V and J ends lost 5 bases and 8 bases respectively, with 15 bases between them. The CDR3 sequence is 13 residues long. The CDR3 reads CASSKGPLGGYTF. The DNA of the CDR3 is TGTGCCAGCAGTAAGGGGCCCTTGGGCGGCTACACCTTC.

The chain combines TRBV11-2 with TRBJ1-3; D gene uncertain. This CDR3 region has 14 residues. V was cut by 1 base and J by 6 bases, with 10 bases left in between. CDR1 SGHAT and CDR2 FQNNGV come from the germline V gene. The CDR3 reads CASSLGTALNTIYF. The CDR3 coding sequence is TGTGCCAGCAGCTTAGGAACAGCCTTAAACACCATATATTTT.

The chain links TRBV30 to TRBJ2-7; 15 bases are a match to TRBD2. CDR1 and CDR2 from the germline V gene are GTSNPN and SVGIG (reference sequence). The CDR3 is made up of 12 amino acids. CDR3 region: CAGTSGGPVQYF. The CDR3 DNA is TGTGCTGGGACTAGCGGGGGGCCAGTGCAGTACTTC.

This chain joins TRBV5-4 and TRBJ2-7; TRBD1 aligns across 7 bases. J was trimmed by 2 bases and V by 0 bases; bases with no gene match: 5. CDR1 is SGHNT and CDR2 is YYREEE in the germline V gene (reference sequence). The CDR3 sequence is 15 residues long. The CDR3 loop reads CASSLETGRPYEQYF. CDR3 sequence (DNA): TGTGCCAGCAGCTTGGAGACAGGGCGTCCCTACGAGCAGTACTTC.

The chain combines TRBV9 with TRBJ1-2; 9 bases match TRBD1. The V gene's germline CDR1 is SGDLS and CDR2 YYNGEE. Losses at the gene ends were 4 bases for V and 3 bases for J; bases not matched to a gene: 7. The CDR3 runs 15 residues. The CDR3 DNA sequence: TGTGCCAGCAGCCAAGGGGACAGGGTACACTATGGCTACACCTTC. Protein: CASSQGDRVHYGYTF.

This clone was recorded only once. V usage is TRBV25-1 and J usage is TRBJ1-5; 9 nucleotides line up with TRBD1. Losses at the gene ends were 6 bases for V and 3 bases for J; bases not matched to a gene: 3. Germline CDR1 and CDR2: MGHDK and SYGVNS. The CDR3 loop spans 14 amino acids. The CDR3 protein is CASRGTGYNQPQHF. CDR3 DNA sequence: TGTGCCAGCAGGGGGACAGGGTACAATCAGCCCCAGCATTTT. Filled out from reference TRBV25-1 and TRBJ1-5, the complete variable domain reads EADIYQTPRYLVIGTGKKITLECSQTMGHDKMYWYQQDPGMELHLIHYSYGVNSTEKGDLSSESTVSRIRTEHFPLTLESARPSHTSQYLCASRGTGYNQPQHFGDGTRLSIL.

The J gene is TRBJ1-3, the V gene TRBV3-1 (or the pseudogene TRBV3-2); D is unclear. This CDR3 is 13 amino acids long. CDR1 and CDR2 (germline): LGHDT, YNNKEL (reference sequence). Trimming shortened V by 4 bases and J by 3 bases, and 7 bases separated the two germline ends. This CDR3 reads CASSRIGGNTIYF. CDR3 sequence (DNA): TGTGCCAGCAGCCGTATCGGTGGAAACACCATATATTTT.